Sequencing of this T cell receptor (beta chain) was carried out in a study of cytomegalovirus exposure and HLA in healthy donors (dated by TCRdb to between 2016 and 2019). About the full investigation: An earlier analysis of 587 of the donors reported about 250 Gb of sequence data and around 120 million unique TCR beta sequences from about 179 million T cells. The study used immunosequencing to profile the T cell repertoires of 666 subjects and linked those repertoires to cytomegalovirus serostatus. In a later genetic analysis, genome-wide SNP genotypes for about 55% of the roughly 700 donors were used, and that subset was treated as a discovery cohort. The number of donors typed differed by locus, with 629-630 for A, B, C, DRB1 and DQB1, around 500 for DQA1, 600 to 610 for DPA1, and over 400 for DPB1. The aim of the study was to test whether cataloging public T cell receptors could identify signatures of past pathogen exposure. To predict cytomegalovirus infection status, the study brought together high-throughput TCR immunosequencing, statistical association of individual TCRs with disease status, and machine learning. The genetic ancestry cluster associated with self-reported Caucasian donors included roughly 84% of the 398 genotyped donors. To study patterns of TCR occurrence, a later analysis re-analyzed previously published TCR beta repertoires from more than 550 donors and added high-resolution HLA genotyping. All discovery cohort repertoires had been generated using a single sequencing platform. The later analysis used no new phenotypic data to find candidate immune exposures, relying instead on TCR beta sequences and their occurrence across donors. An early release covering roughly 580 HLA-typed donors comprised about 310 gigabases of sequencing data and approximately 80 million unique TCR sequences. To decide whether each TCR beta V gene segment behaved as functional or pseudogenic, an earlier analysis of some 580 of the donors relied on high-throughput TCR beta sequencing. HLA typing covered class I and class II loci at four-digit resolution. Along with the roughly 670-subject first cohort, a separate validation cohort of 120 different subjects was used. About five DR-DQ haplotypes were handled as single units for association and clustering because linkage in the cohort was strong. Among about 360 genotyped donors of the cohort, an average of about 240,000 unique TCR beta nucleotide sequences were sequenced per donor, around a sixth of them non-productive. Donor age, sex, ethnicity and CMV serostatus were collected together with the repertoire data. Overall study outcomes, separate from this receptor: A later genetic analysis reported fewer N-insertions in productive TCRs among donors in an Asian-associated ancestry cluster than the roughly 700-donor mean. The classifier was reported to diagnose cytomegalovirus status with high specificity and sensitivity in both the original and validation cohorts. While some public TCRs were present in many individuals, most TCR sequences turned up only very rarely across donors. It was suggested by the authors that the approach could potentially be generalized to other disease states and immunological phenotypes. V-gene and J-gene trimming of TCR beta chains was associated with a missense DCLRE1C variant in a later genetic analysis, and the association was replicated in an independent cohort. The study listed 150 to 200 TCR beta chains as associated with cytomegalovirus. A later analysis found that most CMV-associated TCR beta chains appeared HLA-restricted, with HLA associations seemingly driven largely by CMV exposure. Because HLA typing was missing for some donors at each locus, association tests included only the typed subset. Because counts were too low, around 17 rarely observed V segments, including chromosome 9 orphons, were left out of the earlier analysis of 587 of the donors. A later analysis associated 16,951 TCR beta sequences with specific HLA alleles at a false discovery rate of 0.05. According to a later analysis, parvovirus B19, influenza, CMV and Epstein-Barr virus appeared linked to several top co-occurrence clusters. Linkage disequilibrium might explain the correlated functional status among segregating V segments, but an unknown experimental factor could not be excluded. In a later analysis, TCR association rates were found to vary across HLA loci, with the most associated TCRs seen for DRB1 alleles and the fewest for HLA-C alleles. CMV serostatus was the only immune exposure information available for the cohort. A further reported finding was that TCR beta sequences accurately predicted the HLA-A and HLA-B alleles for most subjects in the first cohort. In this cohort, only TCR beta chains were sequenced, and detectable features were limited by the absence of alpha or paired-chain data. In an earlier analysis of around 600 of the donors, most TCR beta V segments appeared in productive rearrangements about 87% or about 30% of the time, broadly matching IMGT annotations. In vitro tests confirmed that a few of the cytomegalovirus-associated TCR beta chains recognize cytomegalovirus antigens. The sequencing pipeline was judged likely to have produced a cluster of highly shared sequence variants as a technical artifact. In a later analysis, HLA-associated TCR beta chains were found to be more clonally expanded and to have lower generation probabilities than equally common non-associated chains. Roughly uniform sequencing depth across donors was assumed in presence/absence analyses, although this assumption may not hold. Strong co-occurrence of HLA alleles, especially DR and DQ, made assigning TCR associations to individual alleles difficult.

A remark on this clone: The antigen it recognizes is unknown. The sample holds no much larger clone one base away, and base qualities are not on file.

The cohort comprised around 690 healthy bone marrow donors. Cohort members were all nominally healthy when sampled, although unrecorded immune exposures were likely present. The donor tested CMV seropositive, placing the donor among the 289 seropositive members of the cohort. Every donor gave a peripheral blood sample, and the peripheral blood mononuclear cells from that sample were used for TCR beta sequencing. Genomic DNA extraction from the blood cell samples was performed with the Qiagen DNeasy Blood Extraction Kit. The library was produced with the immunoSEQ multiplex PCR assay. For the multiplex PCR, a mixture combining 60 forward primers for TCR Vbeta segments and 13 reverse primers for TCR Jbeta segments was used. The CDR3 region of rearranged TCR beta genes was amplified from genomic DNA with a multiplex PCR assay. Amplified TCR beta libraries were sequenced as 87-base-pair reads on the Illumina HiSeq System. Turning to the authors' computational methods: A later analysis tallied around 87 million unique TCR beta chains across the approximately 670 repertoires, and some 10 million of those chains were shared by two or more donors. Raw reads were error-corrected and collapsed into unique sequences by a nearest-neighbor algorithm in which closely related sequences were merged to remove PCR and sequencing errors. CDR3 sequences were aligned to IMGT reference sequences to assign V, D and J gene segments. For a sequence to be retained, a match of at least six nucleotides was required to both a V gene segment and a J gene segment. A rearrangement was called productive if the CDR3 had no stop codons and remained in frame with V and J, and every other rearrangement was called non-productive. Following IMGT convention, CDR3 was defined as the stretch from the second conserved V-encoded cysteine up to the conserved J-encoded phenylalanine. In an earlier analysis of around 540 of the donors, sequences lacking an unambiguous match to a single V gene segment were excluded. An earlier analysis of about 600 of the donors called V segments functional above 56.7% productive rearrangements and segregating when the between-donor standard deviation exceeded 5%. To diagnose cytomegalovirus status from the catalog of TCR beta chain sequences, a statistical classification framework was built. A later analysis assigned V and J genes by comparing TCR nucleotide sequences with IMGT/GENE-DB human TR gene sequences. A later analysis assigned CDR3 sequences and most-parsimonious VDJ recombination scenarios with the TCRdist pipeline. A later analysis defined each TCR beta chain by its CDR3 amino acid sequence plus V-gene family, and excluded reads lacking a unique V-gene family. In a later analysis, nearly 600 highly shared, low-generation-probability nucleotide sequences were removed to address suspected cross-contamination and a sequencing artifact. A later analysis calculated a clonal expansion index for each public chain from normalized within-repertoire ranks of inferred template counts. Generation probabilities in a later analysis came from a VDJ recombination model fitted to out-of-frame rearrangements, and those results were checked against IGoR. A later analysis scored TCR-TCR, TCR-HLA and TCR-CMV co-occurrence with hypergeometric tests, applying a repertoire-size bias correction to TCR pairs. False discovery rates were estimated in a later analysis by permuting HLA or CMV assignments 20 times. In a later analysis, co-occurring TCRs were grouped using DBSCAN, and TCRdist sequence similarity was added for clustering within HLA-allele-positive subsets. Repertoires with fewer than 30,000 or more than 120,000 public chains were left out of co-occurrence clustering, as were a handful of repertoires with anomalous nucleotide sharing. TCRdb retrieved this table from immuneACCESS and kept in-frame rearrangements only. Not all clones are present; in checked studies, unresolved V genes account for under half, and no reason is known for the remainder. V and J calls and clone size are given by that table; D and trimming were obtained from the DNA. In all, the sample holds about 120,000 clones, and less than 85% of those were seen once. About 9.2% of the sample rests with the top ten.

The sequenced sample was PBMCs. This TCR was recovered from a man aged 25-45 years in good health and CMV-seropositive.

DNA sequence: TGCGCCAGCAGACCCGAGGGAGGGAGAAGCACAGATACGCAGTATTTT. It codes for CASRPEGGRSTDTQYF. The sequence is built from TRBV5-1 and TRBJ2-3; 7 bases in between match TRBD2. Unmatched junction bases come to 9, with V trimmed by 5 bases and J by 0 bases. CDR1 and CDR2 were assigned from the germline V gene as SGHRS and YFSETQ. Its CDR3 holds 16 amino acids, cysteine through phenylalanine. Only CDR3 DNA remains: 48 bases, in frame from the first base.